In its sample, the clone carrying this TCR beta chain was seen many times. The target antigen is unknown. This sample is part of a study of T cell repertoires in cytomegalovirus infection. Background on the study: Indications of both CMV infection and matching HLA type were provided by public TCR beta signatures.

The germline V gene has CDR1 MNHEY and CDR2 SMNVEV (reference sequence). V was clipped by 5 bases and J by 6 bases, with 11 bases between them. This CDR3 contains 13 residues. General study results and limits: Summed public TCR beta family frequency identified CMV carriers bearing the relevant HLA.

TCRdb re-called the reads through MiXCR, storing one row per CDR3 protein. Altogether around 900,000 distinct CDR3 sequences are present, about a third being singletons, with the ten largest covering roughly 13%. The rearrangement uses TRBV27 and TRBJ2-1; no definite D call. Sequenced here: cultured CD8+ T cells from PBMCs, sampled from culture after CMV antigen stimulation. The sequence came from a human donor in good health (CMV status not recorded). Some clones in this sample may be carry-over from other donors' samples. CDR3 in amino acids: CASSPGPVNEQFF. The CDR3 region has the DNA TGTGCCAGCAGTCCCGGGCCCGTCAATGAGCAGTTCTTC.